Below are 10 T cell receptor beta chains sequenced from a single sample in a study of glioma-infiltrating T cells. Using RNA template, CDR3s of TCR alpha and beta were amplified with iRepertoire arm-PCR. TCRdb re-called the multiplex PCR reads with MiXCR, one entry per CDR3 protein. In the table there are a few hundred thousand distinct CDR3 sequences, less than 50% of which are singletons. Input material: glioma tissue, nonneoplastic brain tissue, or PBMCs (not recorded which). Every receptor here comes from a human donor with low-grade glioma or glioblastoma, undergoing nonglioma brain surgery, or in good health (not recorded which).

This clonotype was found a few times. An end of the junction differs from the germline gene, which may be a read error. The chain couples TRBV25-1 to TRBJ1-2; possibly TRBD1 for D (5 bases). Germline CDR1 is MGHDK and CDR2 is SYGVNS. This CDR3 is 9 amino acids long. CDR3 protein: CATEIRGDF. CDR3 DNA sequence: TGTGCCACTGAAATCCGGGGGGACTTC.

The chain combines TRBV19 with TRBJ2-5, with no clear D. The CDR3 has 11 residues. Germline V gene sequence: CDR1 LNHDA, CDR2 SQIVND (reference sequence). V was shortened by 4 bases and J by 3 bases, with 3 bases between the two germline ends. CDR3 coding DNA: TGTGCCAGTAGTACCAAAGAGACCCAGTACTTC. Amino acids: CASSTKETQYF. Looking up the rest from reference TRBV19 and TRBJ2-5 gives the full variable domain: DGGITQSPKYLFRKEGQNVTLSCEQNLNHDAMYWYRQDPGQGLRLIYYSQIVNDFQKGDIAEGYSVSREKKESFPLTVTSAQKNPTAFYLCASSTKETQYFGPGTRLLVL.

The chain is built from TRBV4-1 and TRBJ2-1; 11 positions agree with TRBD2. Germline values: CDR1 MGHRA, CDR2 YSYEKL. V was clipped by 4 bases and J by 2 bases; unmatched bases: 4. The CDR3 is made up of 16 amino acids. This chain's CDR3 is CASSPRLAGTYNEQFF. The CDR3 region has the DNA TGCGCCAGCAGCCCACGACTAGCGGGAACCTACAATGAGCAGTTCTTC.

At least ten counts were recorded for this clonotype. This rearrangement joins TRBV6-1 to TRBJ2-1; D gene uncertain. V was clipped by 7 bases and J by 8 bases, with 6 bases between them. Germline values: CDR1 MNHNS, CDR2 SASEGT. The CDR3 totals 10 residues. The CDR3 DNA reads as TGTGCCAGCAAGCTAGATGAGCAGTTCTTC. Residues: CASKLDEQFF.

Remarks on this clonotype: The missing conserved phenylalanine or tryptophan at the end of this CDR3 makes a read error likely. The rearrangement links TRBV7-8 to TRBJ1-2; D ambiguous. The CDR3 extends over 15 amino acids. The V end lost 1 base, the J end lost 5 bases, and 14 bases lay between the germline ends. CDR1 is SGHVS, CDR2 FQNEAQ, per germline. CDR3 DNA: TGTGCCAGCAGCTTAGGAGCAGAGGCGGGGTATGGCTACACCTTA. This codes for CASSLGAEAGYGYTL.

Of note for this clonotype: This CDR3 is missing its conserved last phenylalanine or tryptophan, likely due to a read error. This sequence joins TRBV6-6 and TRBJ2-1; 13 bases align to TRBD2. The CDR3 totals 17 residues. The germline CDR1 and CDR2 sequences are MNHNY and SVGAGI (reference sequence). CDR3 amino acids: CASSQRVRTSGSNEQFS. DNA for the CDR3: TGCGCCAGCAGCCAGCGGGTTAGGACTAGCGGGAGCAATGAGCAGTTCTCC.

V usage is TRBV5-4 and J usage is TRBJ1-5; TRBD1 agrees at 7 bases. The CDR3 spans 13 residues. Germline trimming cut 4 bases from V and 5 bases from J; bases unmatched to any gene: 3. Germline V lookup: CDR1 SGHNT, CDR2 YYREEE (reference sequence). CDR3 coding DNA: TGTGCCAGCAGCGGCGACAGGGATCAGCCCCAGCATTTT. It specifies CASSGDRDQPQHF. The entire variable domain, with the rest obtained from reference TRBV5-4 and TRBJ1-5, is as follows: ETGVTQSPTHLIKTRGQQVTLRCSSQSGHNTVSWYQQALGQGPQFIFQYYREEENGRGNFPPRFSGLQFPNYSSELNVNALELDDSALYLCASSGDRDQPQHFGDGTRLSIL.

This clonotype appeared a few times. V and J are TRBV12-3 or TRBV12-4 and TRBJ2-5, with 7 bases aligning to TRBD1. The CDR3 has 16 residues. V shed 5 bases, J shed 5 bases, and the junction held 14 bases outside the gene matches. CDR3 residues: CASSAHPDREEETQYF. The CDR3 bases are TGTGCCAGCAGTGCCCACCCTGACAGGGAAGAGGAGACCCAGTACTTC.

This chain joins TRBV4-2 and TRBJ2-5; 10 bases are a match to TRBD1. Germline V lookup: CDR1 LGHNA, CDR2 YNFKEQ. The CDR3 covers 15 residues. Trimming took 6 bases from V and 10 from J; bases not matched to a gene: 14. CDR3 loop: CASRSTGTGDSIQYF. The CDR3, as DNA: TGTGCCAGCAGATCCACCGGGACAGGGGACTCTATCCAGTACTTC.

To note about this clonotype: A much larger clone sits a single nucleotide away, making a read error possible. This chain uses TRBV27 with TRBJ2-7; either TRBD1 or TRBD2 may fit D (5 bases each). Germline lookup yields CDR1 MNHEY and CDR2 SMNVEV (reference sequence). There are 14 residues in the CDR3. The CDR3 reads CASRGTGKGYEHYF. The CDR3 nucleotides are TGTGCCAGCAGAGGGACGGGGAAAGGATACGAGCATTACTTC.